The rows below give T cell receptor beta chains drawn from one sample of a study of blood T cell repertoires in COVID-19. Sequencing used immunoSEQ multiplex PCR; TCRdb keeps in-frame clones, though not all of them. The table shows under 140,000 clones, with 72% occurring only once. Sequencing was carried out using peripheral blood. Source of these receptors: a woman aged 55-70 years with acute or convalescent COVID-19. Each CDR3 is given with its conserved first and last residue. A D gene is named only where the DNA matches it firmly.

CASSEQGQNSPLHF . TRBV6-1
CASRSSGNTIYF . TRBV5-1
CASSLAPEINYGYTF . TRBV5-5
CASGSGNTGELFF . TRBV12-5
CASSEPSGNTIYF . TRBV9
CAWSDAGVYGYTF . TRBV30
CASSLGTGPGEQYF TRBD1 TRBV7-9
CASSPEDSYEQYF . TRBV12-3/TRBV12-4
CASSIAVDPYGYTF . TRBV19
CASSLGRVNTEAFF . TRBV5-1
CASFDGQGNNYGYTF TRBD1 TRBV6-5
CASRLDERGLYEQYF TRBD1 TRBV11-2
CASSQRDRGFGIYSPLHF TRBD1 TRBV5-5
CASSLETGRHEQFF . TRBV5-1
CASSEQGQQETQYF TRBD1 TRBV18
CASRMPVTDTQYF . TRBV6-5
CSVVKGQGSYEQYF . TRBV29-1
CASREGTGQETQYF TRBD1 TRBV5-1
CASSLGQPYNQPQHF . TRBV7-2
CASSIQGASDAQPQHF TRBD1 TRBV19
CASSPPSGGKIYNEQFF TRBD2 TRBV18
CAGAVSHDQPQHF . TRBV7-2
CASSLYSSGIDNEQFF . TRBV7-3
CASSYSTDGVEAFF . TRBV6-5